This entry lists 19 T cell receptor beta chains sequenced from one sample in a study of T cells after yellow fever vaccination. TCRdb called the 5' RACE reads again in MiXCR, with one record for every CDR3 protein. This table has about 150,000 distinct CDR3 sequences, approximately 6.6% appearing once. The specimen comprised CD4+ T cells sorted from PBMCs, sampled 10 days after the yellow fever booster vaccination. These receptor sequences come from a man aged 25 to 40 who received the YFV17D yellow fever vaccine.

This clonotype was picked up many times. V is TRBV7-9 and J is TRBJ1-2; D is perhaps TRBD1 (6 bases). The CDR3 consists of 12 residues. Trimming cost V 5 bases and J 4 bases, with 8 bases left between them. Germline CDR1 and CDR2: SEHNR and FQNEAQ (reference sequence). Here the CDR3 reads CASSMTGYGYTF. The CDR3 region has the DNA TGTGCCAGCAGCATGACAGGCTATGGCTACACCTTC.

This clonotype has ten or more counts. The gene calls are TRBV29-1 and TRBJ2-5, with a possible D match to TRBD2 (5 bases). The germline V gene encodes CDR1 SQVTM and CDR2 ANQGSEA. There are 13 residues in the CDR3. Between the trimmed V and J ends, which lost 2 bases and 5 bases, there was a span of 12 bases. The DNA of the CDR3 is TGCAGCGTTGAAACCCGGGGATGGGAGACCCAGTACTTC. Translating gives CSVETRGWETQYF.

The rearrangement links TRBV6-1 to TRBJ2-7, with D possibly being TRBD1 (5 bases). The CDR3 contains 15 residues. V lost 5 bases and J lost 0, with 14 bases in between. In germline, CDR1 is MNHNS, CDR2 SASEGT. CDR3 sequence reads: CASSPRTRGSYEQYF. In DNA form, the CDR3 reads TGTGCCAGCAGTCCCCGGACAAGGGGCTCCTACGAGCAGTACTTC.

Many counts were recorded for this clonotype. The genes are TRBV20-1 and TRBJ2-3; 9 nucleotides agree with TRBD2. V gave up 8 bases and J gave up 3 bases; unmatched junction bases: 3. Germline-derived CDR1 and CDR2 are DFQATT and SNEGSKA (reference sequence). This CDR3 spans 12 amino acids. The CDR3 sequence: CSLAGVTDTQYF. The CDR3 DNA follows: TGCAGTTTAGCGGGAGTAACAGATACGCAGTATTTT.

Only a few counts were recorded for this clonotype. CDR3 DNA sequence: TGTGCCAGTAGTACTGGACAGCCCAAGGGGGAGCAGTACTTC. The encoded protein is CASSTGQPKGEQYF. This chain joins TRBV19 and TRBJ2-7; D possibly corresponds to TRBD1 (6 bases). V was trimmed by 4 bases and J by 7 bases, leaving 17 bases between them. The CDR3 runs to 14 residues. Germline CDR1 is LNHDA and CDR2 is SQIVND (reference sequence).

Many counts were recorded for this clonotype. The genes are TRBV7-8 and TRBJ1-1; D remains unclear. CDR3 length: 15 amino acids. Looked up from germline, CDR1 is SGHVS and CDR2 is FQNEAQ. The V end was cut by 0 bases, the J end by 2 bases, with 10 bases between. The CDR3 nucleotides read TGTGCCAGCAGCTTAGCGGTGACGGTAAACACTGAAGCTTTCTTT. It codes for CASSLAVTVNTEAFF.

The table lists this clonotype with many counts. The rearrangement uses TRBV20-1 and TRBJ2-7, with D uncertain. The CDR3 length is 14 residues. Trimming left V 5 bases short and J 5 bases short, with 19 bases between. From germline, CDR1 is DFQATT and CDR2 SNEGSKA (reference sequence). CDR3 amino acids: CSARLLKRHDEQYF. The CDR3 DNA sequence: TGCAGTGCTCGACTCCTGAAGAGGCATGACGAGCAGTACTTC.

This clonotype was seen ten or more times. The rearrangement links TRBV27 to TRBJ1-2; 7 positions match TRBD1. The CDR3 contains 14 residues. V was pared by 2 bases and J by 10 bases, with 10 bases of the junction left unmatched. In germline, CDR1 is MNHEY, CDR2 SMNVEV (reference sequence). The CDR3 is CASSLKRQGADYTF. The CDR3 DNA sequence: TGTGCCAGCAGTTTAAAGAGACAGGGTGCAGACTACACCTTC.

This clonotype appeared a few times. The chain has TRBV20-1 and TRBJ2-6; 8 bases are a match to TRBD1. Per germline, CDR1 DFQATT and CDR2 SNEGSKA (reference sequence). The CDR3 is 19 amino acids. The V and J ends lost 6 bases and 1 base, in that order; junction bases with no gene match: 17. The CDR3 reads CSARQSRRTGSSGANVLTF. The CDR3 DNA sequence: TGCAGTGCGAGACAGTCTCGAAGGACAGGGAGTTCTGGGGCCAACGTCCTGACTTTC.

This clonotype appeared many times. V usage is TRBV20-1 and J usage is TRBJ2-1; 7 nucleotides align to TRBD1. Germline lookup yields CDR1 DFQATT and CDR2 SNEGSKA (reference sequence). The junction had 8 bases not matched to a gene; V was cut back by 4 bases and J by 5 bases. The CDR3 runs 14 residues. In DNA, the CDR3 is TGCAGTGCTAAGACAGGGAGTGGGGACAATGAGCAGTTCTTC. The encoded protein is CSAKTGSGDNEQFF.

In its sample, this clonotype was seen many times. The V and J genes are TRBV20-1 and TRBJ2-3; 8 bases are shared with TRBD2. There are 15 residues in the CDR3. Germline V lookup: CDR1 DFQATT, CDR2 SNEGSKA (reference sequence). The ends lost 6 bases at V and 1 base at J; junction bases unmatched: 9. Written as DNA, the CDR3 is TGCAGTGCCGACCGGGCTAGCGGGCGCACAGATACGCAGTATTTT. Protein: CSADRASGRTDTQYF.

This clonotype has at least ten counts. The V gene is TRBV20-1, the J gene TRBJ1-2; D gene unclear. V lost 6 bases, J lost 4 bases, and 18 bases lay in between. The CDR3 totals 14 residues. Germline CDR1 reads DFQATT; CDR2 reads SNEGSKA (reference sequence). This CDR3 is CSATPPSVGYGYTF. As DNA, the CDR3 is TGCAGTGCCACCCCCCCATCGGTTGGCTATGGCTACACCTTC.

This clonotype has at least ten counts. The chain is built from TRBV27 and TRBJ2-7; TRBD2 is a possible D gene (6 bases). CDR1 is MNHEY and CDR2 is SMNVEV in the germline V gene (reference sequence). The CDR3 totals 16 residues. V was clipped by 5 bases and J by 2 bases, with 19 bases between them. CDR3 residues: CASSADAAGTAYEQYF. The CDR3 nucleotides read TGTGCCAGCAGTGCAGATGCGGCGGGAACCGCCTACGAGCAGTACTTC.

This clonotype has a count of ten or more. The rearrangement joins TRBV18 to TRBJ1-4, with D possibly being TRBD1 (5 bases). V lost 2 bases to trimming and J lost 7 bases, with 11 bases between them. The CDR3 is 14 amino acids. The V gene's germline CDR1 is KGHSH and CDR2 LQKENI. The CDR3 region has the DNA TGTGCCAGCTCACCAAGCCAGGGACCTGAAAAACTGTTTTTT. Encoded protein: CASSPSQGPEKLFF.

This sequence joins TRBV7-2 and TRBJ2-3, with 8 bases matching TRBD2. V shed 1 base, J shed 10 bases, and the junction held 13 bases outside the gene matches. CDR1 and CDR2 (germline): SGHTA, FQGNSA. The CDR3 has 16 residues. CDR3 bases: TGTGCCAGCAGCTTAGGGGTTAGCGGGAAGTCGAGAGCGCAGTATTTT. Its translation is CASSLGVSGKSRAQYF.

The chain recombines TRBV3-1 with TRBJ2-2; D is undetermined. V gave up 3 bases and J gave up 8 bases, with 4 bases separating them. This CDR3 comprises 11 residues. Germline loops: CDR1 LGHDT, CDR2 YNNKEL (reference sequence). The CDR3 spells CASSHSGELFF. The CDR3 DNA reads TGTGCCAGCAGCCACTCGGGGGAGCTGTTTTTT.

This clonotype was counted ten times or more. The V and J genes are TRBV5-8 and TRBJ1-4; possible D gene TRBD1, 6 bases. The CDR3 covers 15 residues. V was pared by 2 bases and J by 7 bases, with 15 bases between. CDR1 SGHTS and CDR2 YDEGEE come from the germline V gene. The DNA for the CDR3 is TGTGCCAGCAGCTTACCGGGACATCCTCGTGAAAAACTGTTTTTT. It codes for CASSLPGHPREKLFF.

This clonotype has only a few counts. The chain employs TRBV7-2 and TRBJ2-1; 12 nucleotides match TRBD2. The CDR3 has 17 residues. CDR1 is SGHTA, CDR2 FQGNSA, per germline. The V segment lost 5 bases and the J segment 4 bases; nucleotides outside the gene matches: 9. Here the CDR3 DNA reads TGTGCCAGCAGCCCTCGACTAGCGGGAGATTGGTACAATGAGCAGTTCTTC. It is translated as CASSPRLAGDWYNEQFF.

The J gene is TRBJ2-4, the V gene TRBV6-6, with D possibly being TRBD2 (5 bases). The germline CDR1 and CDR2 sequences are MNHNY and SVGAGI (reference sequence). There are 13 residues in the CDR3. Trimming left V 5 bases short and J 6 bases short, with 11 bases between. The CDR3 coding sequence is TGTGCCAGCAGTGTAGGACGGGGAAACATTCAGTACTTC. This sequence encodes CASSVGRGNIQYF.